The next 27 T cell receptor beta chains were all read from a single sample in a study of molecular identifiers for immune sequencing clone quantification. TCRdb independently ran MiXCR on the PCR reads; one entry per CDR3 protein. The data contain 300,000 to 400,000 distinct CDR3 sequences, roughly a fifth of them singletons. The source material was naive CD8+ T cells from blood, with Jurkat cell RNA spiked in. Subset here: FACS-sorted CD8+CD4-CCR7+CD45RA+ naive T cells. These receptors were taken from a human donor in good health. Some libraries in this study had Jurkat cell RNA spiked in.

There are a few counts of this clonotype. One base away lies a much larger clone, so this may be a sequencing read error. The chain joins TRBV29-1 to TRBJ2-3; the match to TRBD2 covers 7 bases. Germline CDR1 is SQVTM and CDR2 is ANQGSEA. The CDR3 runs to 14 residues. Here the CDR3 reads CNVEKRDGTDTQYF. The DNA for the CDR3 is TGCAACGTTGAAAAGCGGGATGGCACAGATACGCAGTATTTT.

This clonotype has more than one count but fewer than ten. The chain recombines TRBV7-6 with TRBJ2-1, with TRBD2 matching 8 bases. V shed 5 bases, J shed 9 bases, and the junction held 15 bases outside the gene matches. Germline values: CDR1 SGHVS, CDR2 FNYEAQ. The CDR3 totals 16 residues. CDR3 nucleotides: TGTGCCAGCAGCCCTAGTAGCGGGGACTCCGACGGTGAGCAGTTCTTC. Its protein is CASSPSSGDSDGEQFF. The whole variable domain, filled in from reference TRBV7-6 and TRBJ2-1, reads GAGVSQSPRYKVTKRGQDVALRCDPISGHVSLYWYRQALGQGPEFLTYFNYEAQQDKSGLPNDRFSAERPEGSISTLTIQRTEQRDSAMYRCASSPSSGDSDGEQFFGPGTRLTVL.

This clonotype appeared many times. V is TRBV4-3 and J is TRBJ2-1, with TRBD1 identical over 7 bases. Germline V gene data show CDR1 as LGHNA and CDR2 as YSLEER. The CDR3 runs 17 residues. J was trimmed by 8 bases and V by 1 base; bases with no gene match: 14. The CDR3 DNA follows: TGCGCCAGCAGCCAAGCTCCCCTGACAGGGCAAATCGATGAGCAGTTCTTC. Translated, it gives CASSQAPLTGQIDEQFF.

This clonotype was observed a single time. This may be a read error: a much more frequent sequence differs by one nucleotide. This rearrangement joins TRBV6-2 or TRBV6-3 to TRBJ1-5; 7 bases match TRBD1. The germline V gene encodes CDR1 MNHEY and CDR2 SVGEGT. This CDR3 has 12 residues. With V trimmed by 4 bases and J by 11 bases, 5 bases remained unmatched. The CDR3 DNA reads TGTGCCAGCAGTTGTGGGGGACAGACCCAGCATTTT. Its translation: CASSCGGQTQHF.

The table lists this clonotype with a count of one. A read error may be the cause here, since a much bigger clone is one base away. This chain joins TRBV14 and TRBJ1-5; D not certain. V lost 8 bases and J 5 bases, leaving 19 bases between the germline ends. Germline CDR1 SGHDN, CDR2 FVKESK. The CDR3 extends over 15 amino acids. CDR3 DNA: TGTGCCAGCGGCCGGACCGGGGAGAGGGATCAGCCCCAGCATTTT. Its protein product is CASGRTGERDQPQHF.

The chain employs TRBV9 and TRBJ2-7; D is unclear. The CDR3 is 15 amino acids. The V and J ends lost 0 bases and 0 bases respectively, with 10 bases between them. Per the germline V gene, CDR1 is SGDLS and CDR2 is YYNGEE. This chain's CDR3 is CASSVVGSASYEQYF. The CDR3 bases are TGTGCCAGCAGCGTAGTGGGCAGTGCCTCCTACGAGCAGTACTTC.

The chain couples TRBV12-3 or TRBV12-4 to TRBJ2-7; the match to TRBD1 covers 7 bases. The CDR3 contains 15 residues. V trimming: 4 bases; J trimming: 1 base; junction bases outside the gene matches: 7. CDR3 protein: CASSSTGTDSYEQYF. CDR3 nucleotide sequence: TGTGCCAGCAGTTCCACCGGGACAGATTCCTACGAGCAGTACTTC.

This clonotype was seen only a few times. The chain uses TRBV6-5 and TRBJ2-3; D is tentatively TRBD1 or TRBD2 (5 bases each). Germline loops: CDR1 MNHEY, CDR2 SVGAGI. Trimming pared 8 bases from V and 4 bases from J, leaving 19 bases between. There are 15 residues in the CDR3. CDR3 sequence: CASHPAGSGPDTQYF. The CDR3, as DNA: TGTGCCAGCCATCCGGCAGGGAGTGGGCCAGATACGCAGTATTTT.

In the case of this clonotype: A much larger clone differs from this one at a single base, so this may be a read error. Lacking the conserved final phenylalanine or tryptophan, this CDR3 likely reflects a read error. The rearrangement joins TRBV29-1 to TRBJ2-7; D is uncertain. The CDR3 spans 11 residues. V was cut by 0 bases and J by 3 bases, with 3 bases left in between. Germline CDR1 SQVTM, CDR2 ANQGSEA. The CDR3 spells CSVEDNYEQYL. CDR3 sequence (DNA): TGCAGCGTTGAAGACAACTACGAGCAGTACCTC.

This clonotype was detected ten times or more. The genes are TRBV9 and TRBJ2-3; no firm D call. The CDR3 length is 14 residues. CDR1 is SGDLS and CDR2 is YYNGEE in the germline V gene. V was trimmed by 6 bases and J by 0 bases, leaving 11 bases between them. CDR3 sequence reads: CASTERTSTDTQYF. The DNA for the CDR3 is TGTGCCAGCACGGAGCGCACTAGCACAGATACGCAGTATTTT.

In its sample, this clonotype was seen many times. This chain links TRBV5-1 with TRBJ2-1, with 7 bases that match TRBD1. The CDR3 contains 13 residues. Per germline, CDR1 SGHRS and CDR2 YFSETQ. The V gene end was trimmed by 6 bases and the J gene end by 3 bases; junction bases not matched to a gene: 3. The CDR3 coding sequence is TGCGCCAGCACCTGGGACAGCTACAATGAGCAGTTCTTC. Protein sequence: CASTWDSYNEQFF.

A word on this clonotype: A clone one base away is much larger, so this may be a read error. The chain employs TRBV28 and TRBJ1-4, with TRBD1 identical over 7 bases. CDR1 and CDR2 (germline): MDHEN, SYDVKM. J was trimmed by 7 bases and V by 6 bases; bases with no gene match: 11. The length of the CDR3 is 15 residues. The CDR3 DNA sequence: TGTGCCAGCAGCTGGAGGGGGCCAAGCCGTGAAAAACTGTTTTTT. This codes for CASSWRGPSREKLFF.

This clonotype was counted many times. This chain uses TRBV6-6 with TRBJ1-1; D remains unclear. This CDR3 is built from 11 residues. Trimming removed 8 bases at V and 8 bases at J, with 12 bases between. Germline V gene data show CDR1 as MNHNY and CDR2 as SVGAGI (reference sequence). CDR3 DNA sequence: TGTGCCAGCTGGCTGGAGAGGGAAGCTTTCTTT. This translates into CASWLEREAFF.

This clonotype was counted only a few times. The chain uses TRBV10-2 and TRBJ1-1; a possible D gene is TRBD1 (5 bases). Looked up from germline, CDR1 is WSHSY and CDR2 is SAAADI. The CDR3 is made up of 16 amino acids. The V end was cut by 0 bases, the J end by 2 bases, with 13 bases between. The CDR3 sequence: CASSESLRQGNTEAFF. In DNA form, the CDR3 reads TGCGCCAGCAGTGAGTCGCTCCGCCAGGGCAACACTGAAGCTTTCTTT.

This clonotype was counted at least ten times. The chain carries TRBV7-6 and TRBJ2-3, with a weak D call TRBD2 (5 bases). CDR1 and CDR2 (germline): SGHVS, FNYEAQ. The length of the CDR3 is 15 residues. Trimming pared 5 bases from V and 3 bases from J, leaving 15 bases between. The CDR3 sequence: CASSPTTGETDTQYF. The CDR3 DNA sequence: TGTGCCAGCAGCCCGACGACCGGGGAGACAGATACGCAGTATTTT.

CDR3 sequence reads: CASSLARTGPDTQYF. The CDR3 coding sequence is TGTGCCAGCAGCTTGGCTAGGACAGGGCCAGATACGCAGTATTTT. The chain links TRBV5-5 to TRBJ2-3, with 8 bases that match TRBD1. With 0 bases clipped from V and 4 bases from J, the junction kept 4 bases outside the gene matches. The CDR3 length is 15 residues. Germline V lookup: CDR1 SGHKS, CDR2 YYEKEE (reference sequence).

Ten or more counts support this clonotype. J is TRBJ2-1 and V is TRBV12-3 or TRBV12-4; D unclear. V lost 5 bases and J lost 0, with 17 bases in between. The CDR3 totals 17 residues. CDR3 sequence: CASSLIVGASSYNEQFF. For the CDR3, the DNA is TGTGCCAGCAGTCTTATTGTGGGCGCCAGCTCCTACAATGAGCAGTTCTTC.

This clonotype was observed many times. The chain links TRBV28 to TRBJ1-1, with D hard to call. CDR3 size: 15 residues. V gave up 1 base and J gave up 2 bases, with 11 bases separating them. The V gene's germline CDR1 is MDHEN and CDR2 SYDVKM. CDR3 amino acids: CASSLFWEINTEAFF. In DNA, the CDR3 is TGTGCCAGCAGTTTATTTTGGGAAATTAACACTGAAGCTTTCTTT.

This clonotype showed up many times. The rearrangement joins TRBV20-1 to TRBJ2-7; D could derive from TRBD1 or TRBD2 (6 bases each). The CDR3 loop spans 13 amino acids. Germline-derived CDR1 and CDR2 are DFQATT and SNEGSKA (reference sequence). Between the trimmed V and J ends, which lost 3 bases and 4 bases, there was a span of 13 bases. This chain's CDR3 is CSARKGGWYEQYF. DNA for the CDR3: TGCAGTGCTAGGAAGGGGGGTTGGTACGAGCAGTACTTC.

Regarding this clonotype: The junction shows a germline mismatch at one end, possibly a read error. The rearrangement uses TRBV7-9 and TRBJ2-1; TRBD2 matches 10 bases. Germline CDR1 SEHNR, CDR2 FQNEAQ (reference sequence). There are 17 residues in the CDR3. This CDR3 is CASSPGLAVSSCNEQFF. The DNA of the CDR3 is TGTGCCAGCAGCCCCGGACTAGCGGTTAGCTCCTGCAATGAGCAGTTCTTC. Drawing the rest from reference TRBV7-9 and TRBJ2-1, the complete variable domain is DTGVSQNPRHKITKRGQNVTFRCDPISEHNRLYWYRQTLGQGPEFLTYFQNEAQLEKSRLLSDRFSAERPKGSFSTLEIQRTEQGDSAMYLCASSPGLAVSSCNEQFFGPGTRLTVL.

This clonotype was seen repeatedly, ten times or more. The chain uses TRBV7-8 and TRBJ2-5; 9 bases align to TRBD2. This CDR3 is built from 14 residues. After removal of 5 bases from V and 1 base from J, the junction contained 2 bases not matched to a gene. CDR1 and CDR2 from the germline V gene are SGHVS and FQNEAQ. The CDR3 region is CASSATSGQETQYF. The CDR3 DNA sequence: TGTGCCAGCAGCGCGACTAGCGGCCAAGAGACCCAGTACTTC.

This clonotype was recorded at least ten times. The gene calls are TRBV7-6 and TRBJ2-1, with 7 bases that match TRBD2. CDR1 is SGHVS and CDR2 is FNYEAQ in the germline V gene. The length of the CDR3 is 15 residues. Losses at the gene ends were 2 bases for V and 2 bases for J; bases not matched to a gene: 3. CDR3 bases: TGTGCCAGCAGCTTACAGCGGGGTGCCTACAATGAGCAGTTCTTC. This encodes CASSLQRGAYNEQFF.

The sample holds many counts of this clonotype. The V gene is TRBV6-2 or TRBV6-3, the J gene TRBJ2-7; a weak D match, TRBD1 (6 bases). There are 14 residues in the CDR3. Looked up from germline, CDR1 is MNHEY and CDR2 is SVGEGT. With 1 base removed from V and 3 bases from J, the gap between germline ends came to 10 bases. The CDR3 nucleotides are TGTGCCAGCAGTTACTGGGGGCCGAGCTACGAGCAGTACTTC. Its translation: CASSYWGPSYEQYF.

This clonotype appeared a few times. CDR3: CASRAGLLAKNIQYF. CDR3 bases: TGTGCCAGCAGGGCTGGGCTACTAGCCAAAAACATTCAGTACTTC. V gene TRBV27 combines with J gene TRBJ2-4; D remains unclear. This CDR3 has 15 residues. Germline CDR1 reads MNHEY; CDR2 reads SMNVEV (reference sequence). The V gene lost 6 bases and the J gene lost 0 bases, with 12 bases spanning the gap.

This clonotype was recorded many times. CDR3 sequence: CASSLGGRNEQFF. As DNA, the CDR3 is TGTGCCAGCAGCTTAGGAGGGAGAAATGAGCAGTTCTTC. V usage is TRBV7-3 and J usage is TRBJ2-1; D is perhaps TRBD2 (6 bases). The CDR3 spans 13 residues. CDR1 and CDR2 (germline): SGHTA, FQGTGA. The V end lost 2 bases, the J end lost 7 bases, and 9 bases lay between the germline ends.

The sample holds many counts of this clonotype. The rearrangement uses TRBV20-1 and TRBJ1-1; D ambiguous. V was shortened by 0 bases and J by 0 bases, with 5 bases between the two germline ends. Germline-derived CDR1 and CDR2 are DFQATT and SNEGSKA (reference sequence). The CDR3 is 13 amino acids. Here the CDR3 DNA reads TGCAGTGCTAGAGATCTGGTGAACACTGAAGCTTTCTTT. Residues: CSARDLVNTEAFF.

With regard to this clonotype: It may be a read error: a sequence one base away is much more abundant. V gene TRBV5-1 combines with J gene TRBJ2-7; D may be TRBD1 (6 bases). CDR3 length: 14 amino acids. CDR1 is SGHRS and CDR2 is YFSETQ in the germline V gene. V was shortened by 3 bases and J by 5 bases, with 15 bases between the two germline ends. The CDR3 reads CASSSGTNTHEQYF. CDR3 nucleotide sequence: TGCGCCAGCAGCTCCGGGACAAATACCCACGAGCAGTACTTC. The whole variable domain, filled in from reference TRBV5-1 and TRBJ2-7, reads KAGVTQTPRYLIKTRGQQVTLSCSPISGHRSVSWYQQTPGQGLQFLFEYFSETQRNKGNFPGRFSGRQFSNSRSEMNVSTLELGDSALYLCASSSGTNTHEQYFGPGTRLTVT.